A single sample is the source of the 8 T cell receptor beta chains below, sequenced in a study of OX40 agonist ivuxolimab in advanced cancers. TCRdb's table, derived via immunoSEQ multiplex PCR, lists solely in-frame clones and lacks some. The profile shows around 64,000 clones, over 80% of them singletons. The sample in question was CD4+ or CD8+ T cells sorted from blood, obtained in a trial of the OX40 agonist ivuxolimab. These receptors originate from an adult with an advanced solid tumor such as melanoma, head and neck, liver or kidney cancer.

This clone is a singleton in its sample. The CDR3 DNA reads as TGTGCCAGCAGCTTGCACGGCGGCACCCGGACTGAAGCTTTCTTT. Protein product: CASSLHGGTRTEAFF. This rearrangement joins TRBV7-9 to TRBJ1-1, with unresolved D. CDR3 length equals 15 residues. CDR1 SEHNR and CDR2 FQNEAQ come from the germline V gene (reference sequence). The germline V and J ends were trimmed by 3 bases and 5 bases, with 16 bases remaining between them.

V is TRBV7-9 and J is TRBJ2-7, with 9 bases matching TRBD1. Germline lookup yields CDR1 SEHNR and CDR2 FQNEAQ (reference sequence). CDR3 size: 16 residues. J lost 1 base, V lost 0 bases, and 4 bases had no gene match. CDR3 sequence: CASSLAGQGNSYEQYF. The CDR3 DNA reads TGTGCCAGCAGCTTAGCCGGACAGGGGAATTCCTACGAGCAGTACTTC. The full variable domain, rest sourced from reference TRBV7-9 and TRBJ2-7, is DTGVSQNPRHKITKRGQNVTFRCDPISEHNRLYWYRQTLGQGPEFLTYFQNEAQLEKSRLLSDRFSAERPKGSFSTLEIQRTEQGDSAMYLCASSLAGQGNSYEQYFGPGTRLTVT.

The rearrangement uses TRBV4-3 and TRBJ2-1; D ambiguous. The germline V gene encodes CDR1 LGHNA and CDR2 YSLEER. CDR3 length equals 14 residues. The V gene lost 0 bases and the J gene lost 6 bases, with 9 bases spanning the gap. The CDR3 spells CASSQDRNFNEQFF. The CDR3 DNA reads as TGCGCCAGCAGCCAAGATCGGAATTTCAATGAGCAGTTCTTC.

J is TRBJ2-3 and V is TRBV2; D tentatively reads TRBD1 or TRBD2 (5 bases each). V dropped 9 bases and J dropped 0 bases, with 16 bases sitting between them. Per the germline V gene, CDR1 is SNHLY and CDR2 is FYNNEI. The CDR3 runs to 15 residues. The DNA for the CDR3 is TGTGCCAGAGGGCCAGGGAGTTCTAGCACAGATACGCAGTATTTT. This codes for CARGPGSSSTDTQYF.

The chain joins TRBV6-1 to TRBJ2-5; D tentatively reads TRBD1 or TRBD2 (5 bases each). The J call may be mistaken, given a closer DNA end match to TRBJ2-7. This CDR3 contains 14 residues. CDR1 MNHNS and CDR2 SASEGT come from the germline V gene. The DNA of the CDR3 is TGTGCCAGCAGCCTTGGGACCGAGACCTACGAGCAGTACTTC. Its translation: CASSLGTETYEQYF.

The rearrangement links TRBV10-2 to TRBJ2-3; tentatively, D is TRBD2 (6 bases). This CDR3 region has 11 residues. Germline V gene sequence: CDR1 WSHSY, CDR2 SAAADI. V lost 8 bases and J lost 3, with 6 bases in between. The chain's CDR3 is CASGGTDTQYF. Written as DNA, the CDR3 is TGCGCCAGCGGGGGGACAGATACGCAGTATTTT.

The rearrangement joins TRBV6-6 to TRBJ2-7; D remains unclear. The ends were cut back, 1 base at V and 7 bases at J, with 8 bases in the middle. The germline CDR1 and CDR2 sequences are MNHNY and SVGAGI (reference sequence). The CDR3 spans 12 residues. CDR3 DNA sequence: TGTGCCAGCAGTTACTGGTCAGATGAGCAGTACTTC. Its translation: CASSYWSDEQYF.

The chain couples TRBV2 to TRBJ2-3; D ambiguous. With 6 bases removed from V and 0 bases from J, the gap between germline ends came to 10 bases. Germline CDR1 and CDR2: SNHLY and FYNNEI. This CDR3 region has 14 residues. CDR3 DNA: TGTGCCAGCAGCGCCGTTCCTAGCACAGATACGCAGTATTTT. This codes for CASSAVPSTDTQYF. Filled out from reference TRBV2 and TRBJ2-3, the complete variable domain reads EPEVTQTPSHQVTQMGQEVILRCVPISNHLYFYWYRQILGQKVEFLVSFYNNEISEKSEIFDDQFSVERPDGSNFTLKIRSTKLEDSAMYFCASSAVPSTDTQYFGPGTRLTVL.